This is a list of T cell receptor beta chains from one sample in a study of lymphopenia after photon versus proton radiotherapy. Sequencing was performed with immunoSEQ multiplex PCR; in TCRdb, only in-frame clones are kept and a portion is missing. Found here are fewer than 35,000 clones, 85% to 90% of them singletons; the top ten hold around 6.7%. The sample in question was peripheral blood, obtained from a patient treated with proton-based radiotherapy. The origin of the receptors is a woman aged 65 to 85 with pancreatic cancer. Some clones in this sample may be carry-over from other donors' samples. The CDR3 runs from the conserved cysteine through the conserved F or W. A D gene is named only where the DNA matches it firmly. Some rows mark clone size as missing; the rest say once, few, many or name a class of expanded clone.

TRBV7-2	TRBD2	14	TRBJ2-2	NA	CASKAGLATGELFF	TGTGCCAGCAAAGCGGGACTAGCCACCGGGGAGCTGTTTTTT
TRBV4-1	NA	15	TRBJ1-2	NA	CASSQDENSAYGYTF	TGCGCCAGCAGCCAAGATGAAAATTCAGCCTATGGCTACACCTTC
TRBV7-2	TRBD2	17	TRBJ2-3	NA	CASSVGLAGARTDTQYF	TGTGCCAGCAGCGTGGGACTAGCGGGGGCCCGCACAGATACGCAGTATTTT
TRBV19	TRBD2	14	TRBJ2-1	NA	CASSIVAGGDQQFF	TGTGCCAGTAGTATAGTTGCGGGAGGGGATCAGCAGTTCTTC
TRBV5-1	TRBD1	16	TRBJ1-2	once	CASSGGQGAFGYGYTF	TGCGCCAGCAGCGGAGGACAGGGGGCTTTTGGCTATGGCTACACCTTC
TRBV19	TRBD2	16	TRBJ2-2	NA	CASSELAGGYTGELFF	TGTGCCAGTAGCGAACTAGCGGGAGGATACACCGGGGAGCTGTTTTTT
TRBV10-3	TRBD1	17	TRBJ2-2	NA	CAISKTTGTGNTGELFF	TGTGCCATCAGTAAGACGACCGGGACAGGGAACACCGGGGAGCTGTTTTTT
TRBV14	NA	19	TRBJ2-2	NA	CASSPNSWQGRRNTGELFF	TGTGCCAGCAGCCCTAATTCGTGGCAGGGGCGTCGGAACACCGGGGAGCTGTTTTTT
TRBV25-1	NA	14	TRBJ1-6	NA	CASSEYKGDAPLHF	TGTGCCAGCAGTGAATATAAGGGGGACGCCCCCCTCCACTTT
TRBV30	NA	13	TRBJ1-1	NA	CAWATVWGTEAFF	TGTGCCTGGGCGACAGTTTGGGGCACTGAAGCTTTCTTT
TRBV27	TRBD1	15	TRBJ1-4	NA	CASSFSGGEAEKLFF	TGTGCCAGCAGTTTCTCAGGGGGAGAGGCTGAAAAACTGTTTTTT
TRBV6-5	TRBD1	14	TRBJ1-2	NA	CASSKDRGHYGYTF	TGTGCCAGCAGCAAGGACAGGGGGCATTATGGCTACACCTTC
TRBV27	TRBD1	18	TRBJ1-6	NA	CASSLSSRGQFLGSPLHF	TGTGCCAGCAGTTTATCATCTCGGGGACAGTTCCTTGGGTCACCCCTCCACTTT
TRBV6-1	NA	14	TRBJ2-5	once	CASSGQGSRETQYF	TGTGCCAGCAGTGGTCAGGGGTCTCGAGAGACCCAGTACTTC
TRBV6-6	NA	15	TRBJ1-2	NA	CASRPGSDRTTGYTF	TGTGCCAGCAGACCAGGGAGCGACAGGACAACCGGCTACACCTTC
TRBV7-7	NA	13	TRBJ2-5	NA	CASSWDISETQYF	TGTGCTAGCAGCTGGGACATTAGTGAGACCCAGTACTTC
TRBV7-8	TRBD1	15	TRBJ2-2	NA	CASSSRDRGSGELFF	TGTGCCAGCAGCTCCCGGGACAGGGGATCCGGGGAGCTGTTTTTT
TRBV27	TRBD1	14	TRBJ1-6	NA	CASHSGQLNSPLHF	TGTGCCAGCCATTCGGGACAGCTTAATTCACCCCTCCACTTT
TRBV7-8	TRBD2	15	TRBJ2-5	NA	CASSLALLAGETQYF	TGTGCCAGCAGCTTAGCCTTACTAGCGGGAGAGACCCAGTACTTC
TRBV7-2	NA	16	TRBJ2-5	NA	CASSLAQLTIQETQYF	TGTGCCAGCAGCTTAGCGCAACTGACAATTCAAGAGACCCAGTACTTC
TRBV20-1	NA	11	TRBJ1-1	few	CSAQERLEAFF	TGCAGTGCTCAGGAAAGACTTGAAGCTTTCTTT
TRBV7-8	NA	13	TRBJ1-1	NA	CASSPKEAAEAFF	TGTGCCAGCAGCCCAAAGGAGGCCGCTGAAGCTTTCTTT